The sequence of this T cell receptor beta chain was determined in a study of beta chain features in type 1 diabetes. Study-level points and caveats: Shortening of TCRB CDR3s, moderate but significant, appeared in all four CD4+ subsets of Type 1 diabetes patients. Patients with type 1 diabetes carried fewer insertions and had more deletions at their VDJ junctions.

Expressed TCRB transcripts were sequenced because the entire RNA isolate underwent reverse transcription. Repertoires were generated with immunoSEQ multiplex PCR, while TCRdb's copy carries only in-frame clones and drops some. This sample has 350,000 to 400,000 clones, with roughly 16% found just once. The authors obtained over 98% purity in all sorted populations. As concerns this clone: Antigen specificity is unknown.

CDR3 length: 19 residues. Trimming cost V 4 bases and J 0 bases; bases outside gene matches: 13. Germline loops: CDR1 SEHNR, CDR2 FQNEAQ (reference sequence). Sequencing was done on a sample of naive CD4+ T cells from blood. This sequence originates from a woman between 18 and 29 years old in good health. The rearrangement joins TRBV7-9 to TRBJ2-1; 9 nucleotides line up with TRBD2. Here the CDR3 reads CASSSGLARSFSSYNEQFF. The CDR3, as DNA: TGTGCCAGCAGCTCCGGACTAGCGCGCAGTTTCAGCTCCTACAATGAGCAGTTCTTC.